This T cell receptor (beta chain) was sequenced for a study of T-cell memory formation after mild COVID-19. Between the trimmed V and J ends, which lost 0 bases and 2 bases, there was a span of 10 bases. Germline values: CDR1 SGDLS, CDR2 YYNGEE. The CDR3 runs 15 residues. MiXCR, applied by TCRdb to the 5' RACE reads, yields one record per CDR3 protein. The data show under 700,000 distinct CDR3 sequences, with 20% seen just once and around 13% held by the top ten. The genes are TRBV9 and TRBJ2-3; unclear D gene. The clonotype comes from an adult woman who had mild COVID-19 (a few samples of this study predate the infection). Cell type and time point are not known. Sequenced input: PBMCs or a T cell subset sorted from them (not recorded which). CDR3 sequence (DNA): TGTGCCAGCAGCGTAGTGTCAGCTACCACAGATACGCAGTATTTT. Encoded protein: CASSVVSATTDTQYF.